These 2 T cell receptor beta chains were sequenced from one sample in a study. TCRdb fed the 5' RACE reads into MiXCR, producing one record per CDR3 protein. The sample consists of around 29,000 distinct CDR3 sequences, 26% of them appearing once. What was sequenced was naive CD4+ T cells sorted from a lymph node. The subset here: naive CD4+ T cells, CD4+CD45RA+CD25-. These receptors were obtained from a female donor with breast cancer.

This clonotype is termed medium-sized (0.01 to 0.1%). The V and J genes are TRBV7-3 and TRBJ2-3; the D gene is possibly TRBD1 (5 bases). V was pared by 5 bases and J by 2 bases, with 11 bases between. CDR3 size: 14 residues. CDR1 and CDR2 from the germline V gene are SGHTA and FQGTGA. This CDR3 is CASSKQVATDTQYF. CDR3 coding DNA: TGTGCCAGCAGCAAACAGGTCGCCACAGATACGCAGTATTTT.

This clonotype is classed as medium-sized. This chain links TRBV12-3 or TRBV12-4 with TRBJ2-7, with D possibly being TRBD1 (6 bases). Trimming took 2 bases from V and 2 from J, leaving 10 bases between them. The CDR3 covers 14 residues. The chain's CDR3 is CASSLFGTTYEQYF. DNA for the CDR3: TGTGCCAGCAGTTTATTTGGGACAACCTACGAGCAGTACTTC.